This T cell receptor beta chain appears in the sequencing data of a study of T-cell reconstitution after alpha-beta-depleted transplantation in children. Findings of the study overall: Several hundred expanded graft clones reportedly gave rise to the alpha-beta T cells present about two months after transplant. Among T cells one year after transplant, newly produced cells accounted for most counts and diversity.

The table lists this clonotype with many counts. Antigen specificity is unknown. The CDR3 sequence is 12 residues long. V was pared by 3 bases and J by 5 bases, with 8 bases between. Looked up from germline, CDR1 is MDHEN and CDR2 is SYDVKM. Using unique molecular identifiers, the investigators prepared the TCRbeta library. TCRdb itself ran the PCR reads through MiXCR, one entry per CDR3 protein. Of over 100,000 distinct CDR3 sequences detected, 6% appear once; the ten largest clones hold 6.1%. The sample in question was PBMCs, mostly from graft donor cells, obtained 60 days after TCRalphabeta/CD19-depleted stem cell transplant. The chain carries TRBV28 and TRBJ2-7, with D unresolved. The clonotype originates from a female patient aged 2-9 years who had a stem cell transplant for Fanconi anemia, so the T cells may come from the graft donor. The CDR3 DNA is TGTGCCAGCAGTTTCTTGGGTAACGAGCAGTACTTC. Amino acid sequence: CASSFLGNEQYF.